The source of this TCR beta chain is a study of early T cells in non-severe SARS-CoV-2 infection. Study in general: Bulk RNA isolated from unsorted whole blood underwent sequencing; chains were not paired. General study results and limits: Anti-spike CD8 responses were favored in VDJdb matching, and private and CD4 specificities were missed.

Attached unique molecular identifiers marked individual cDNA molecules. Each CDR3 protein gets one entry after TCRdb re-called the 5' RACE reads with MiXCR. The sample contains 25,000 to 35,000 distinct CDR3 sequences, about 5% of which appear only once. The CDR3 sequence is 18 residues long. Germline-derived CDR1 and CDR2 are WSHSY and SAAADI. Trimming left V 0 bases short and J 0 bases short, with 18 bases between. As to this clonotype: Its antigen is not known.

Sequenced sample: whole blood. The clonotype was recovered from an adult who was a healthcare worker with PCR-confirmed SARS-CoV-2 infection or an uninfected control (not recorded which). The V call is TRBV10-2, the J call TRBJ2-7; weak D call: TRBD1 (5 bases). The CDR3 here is CASSESWGGMLSSYEQYF. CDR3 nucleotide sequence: TGCGCCAGCAGTGAGTCGTGGGGCGGAATGCTAAGCTCCTACGAGCAGTACTTC.